Listed here are 7 T cell receptor beta chains from one sample, sequenced in a study of blood T cell repertoires in COVID-19. Clones were read by immunoSEQ multiplex PCR, and TCRdb kept only the in-frame ones, dropping some. Among 100,000 or so clones listed, 80% to 90% were seen once. The sequenced sample was peripheral blood. These receptors were taken from a human donor with acute or convalescent COVID-19. The donor label of this sample is uncertain.

This clone showed up just a few times. V is TRBV4-3 and J is TRBJ2-7, with 8 positions matching TRBD2. Germline V gives CDR1 LGHNA, CDR2 YSLEER. This CDR3 has 14 residues. Trimming took 1 base from V and 6 from J; bases not matched to a gene: 5. Here the CDR3 reads CASSQVALAGEQYF. The CDR3 region has the DNA TGCGCCAGCAGCCAAGTCGCCCTAGCGGGCGAGCAGTACTTC.

The J gene is TRBJ2-7, the V gene TRBV5-1; perhaps TRBD1 as D (5 bases). Deletions cut 4 bases from V and 7 bases from J, with 18 bases between. Germline assignment: CDR1 SGHRS and CDR2 YFSETQ. The CDR3 has 14 amino acids. The DNA of the CDR3 is TGCGCCAGCAGCCCTAATCCAGGGAATCCGGAGCAGTACTTC. Amino acid sequence: CASSPNPGNPEQYF. The full variable domain, with the rest looked up from reference TRBV5-1 and TRBJ2-7, is KAGVTQTPRYLIKTRGQQVTLSCSPISGHRSVSWYQQTPGQGLQFLFEYFSETQRNKGNFPGRFSGRQFSNSRSEMNVSTLELGDSALYLCASSPNPGNPEQYFGPGTRLTVT.

In this sample, this clone turned up a few times. This chain links TRBV6-6 with TRBJ1-1; D is unresolved. V lost 0 bases, J lost 11 bases, and 16 bases lay in between. There are 14 residues in the CDR3. Germline V gene data show CDR1 as MNHNY and CDR2 as SVGAGI (reference sequence). CDR3 sequence (DNA): TGTGCCAGCAGTTACTCGACTCAGTCCAAGAACGCTTTCTTT. Residues: CASSYSTQSKNAFF.

The chain links TRBV5-4 to TRBJ2-4, with 7 nucleotides matching TRBD2. The V and J ends lost 4 bases and 2 bases, in that order; junction bases with no gene match: 9. Looked up from germline, CDR1 is SGHNT and CDR2 is YYREEE (reference sequence). This CDR3 spans 16 amino acids. The CDR3 DNA follows: TGTGCCAGCAGCACTGACCGAGCGGGGACCAAAAACATTCAGTACTTC. Its protein is CASSTDRAGTKNIQYF. Full variable domain (remainder filled in from reference TRBV5-4 and TRBJ2-4): ETGVTQSPTHLIKTRGQQVTLRCSSQSGHNTVSWYQQALGQGPQFIFQYYREEENGRGNFPPRFSGLQFPNYSSELNVNALELDDSALYLCASSTDRAGTKNIQYFGAGTRLSVL.

V is TRBV10-2 and J is TRBJ2-7; TRBD2 is a possible D gene (6 bases). Germline V lookup: CDR1 WSHSY, CDR2 SAAADI. This CDR3 has 14 amino acids. The germline V and J ends were trimmed by 7 bases and 3 bases, with 16 bases remaining between them. CDR3 bases: TGCGCCAGCACCAACCGGGACTTCGTCTACGAGCAGTACTTC. Protein product: CASTNRDFVYEQYF.

The chain is built from TRBV2 and TRBJ2-7, with 11 bases matching TRBD2. The germline CDR1 and CDR2 sequences are SNHLY and FYNNEI. This CDR3 spans 14 amino acids. After removal of 4 bases from V and 5 bases from J, the junction contained 4 bases not matched to a gene. The CDR3: CASSVSGGADEQYF. In DNA, the CDR3 is TGTGCCAGCAGTGTTAGCGGGGGGGCCGACGAGCAGTACTTC.

V gene TRBV2 combines with J gene TRBJ2-7, with TRBD2 identical over 9 bases. The CDR3 covers 17 residues. Germline V gene sequence: CDR1 SNHLY, CDR2 FYNNEI. V dropped 2 bases and J dropped 0; count of bases not matched to a gene: 8. CDR3 in amino acids: CASSESSSGIFSYEQYF. The DNA of the CDR3 is TGTGCCAGCAGTGAAAGTTCTAGCGGGATCTTCTCCTACGAGCAGTACTTC.